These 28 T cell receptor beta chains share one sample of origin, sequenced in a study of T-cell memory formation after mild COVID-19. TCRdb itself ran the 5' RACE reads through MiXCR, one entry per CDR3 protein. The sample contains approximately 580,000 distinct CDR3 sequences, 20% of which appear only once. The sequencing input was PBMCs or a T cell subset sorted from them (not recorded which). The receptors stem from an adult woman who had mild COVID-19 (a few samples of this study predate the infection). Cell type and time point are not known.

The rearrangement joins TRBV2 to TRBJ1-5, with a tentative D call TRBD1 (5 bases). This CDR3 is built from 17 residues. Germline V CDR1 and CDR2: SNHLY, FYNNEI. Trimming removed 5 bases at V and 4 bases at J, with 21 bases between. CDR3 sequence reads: CASSWLAGVGENQPQHF. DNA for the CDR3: TGTGCCAGCAGTTGGTTGGCGGGGGTAGGTGAAAATCAGCCCCAGCATTTT.

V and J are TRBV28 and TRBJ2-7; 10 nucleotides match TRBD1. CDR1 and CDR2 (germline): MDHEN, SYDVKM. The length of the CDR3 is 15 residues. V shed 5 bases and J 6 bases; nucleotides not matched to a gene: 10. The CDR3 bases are TGTGCCAGCAGTCCCACGGGACAGGGGACTGGCGAGCAGTACTTC. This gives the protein CASSPTGQGTGEQYF.

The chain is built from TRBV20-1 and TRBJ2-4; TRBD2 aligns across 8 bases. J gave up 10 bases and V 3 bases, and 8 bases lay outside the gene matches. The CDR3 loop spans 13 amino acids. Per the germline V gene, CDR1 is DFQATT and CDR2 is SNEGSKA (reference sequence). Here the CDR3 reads CSASGGAVGIQYF. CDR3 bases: TGCAGTGCTAGCGGGGGGGCAGTAGGAATTCAGTACTTC.

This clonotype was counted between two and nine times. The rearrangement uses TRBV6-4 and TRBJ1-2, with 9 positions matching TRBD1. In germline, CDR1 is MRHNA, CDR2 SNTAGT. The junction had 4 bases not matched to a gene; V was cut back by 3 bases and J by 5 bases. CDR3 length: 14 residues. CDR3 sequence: CASSDTGTGYGYTF. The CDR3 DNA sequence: TGTGCCAGCAGTGATACCGGGACAGGGTATGGCTACACCTTC.

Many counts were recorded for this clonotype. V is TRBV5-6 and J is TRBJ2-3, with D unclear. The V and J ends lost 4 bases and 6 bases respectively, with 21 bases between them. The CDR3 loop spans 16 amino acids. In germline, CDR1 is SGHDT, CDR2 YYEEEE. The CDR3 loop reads CASSAKPRIQRDTQYF. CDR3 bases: TGTGCCAGCAGCGCCAAACCCCGGATCCAACGGGATACGCAGTATTTT.

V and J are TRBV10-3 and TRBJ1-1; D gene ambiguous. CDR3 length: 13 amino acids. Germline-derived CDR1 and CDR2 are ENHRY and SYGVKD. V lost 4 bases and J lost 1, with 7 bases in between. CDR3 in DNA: TGTGCCATCAGTGGGCCGGGGAACACTGAAGCTTTCTTT. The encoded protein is CAISGPGNTEAFF.

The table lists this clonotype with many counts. CDR3 nucleotides: TGTGCCATCAGTGAGAATGGGGTTAGTGCAGATACGCAGTATTTT. Protein: CAISENGVSADTQYF. The chain carries TRBV10-3 and TRBJ2-3; D ambiguous. The V end lost 2 bases, the J end lost 4 bases, and 13 bases lay between the germline ends. CDR1 is ENHRY, CDR2 SYGVKD, per germline. The CDR3 runs to 15 residues.

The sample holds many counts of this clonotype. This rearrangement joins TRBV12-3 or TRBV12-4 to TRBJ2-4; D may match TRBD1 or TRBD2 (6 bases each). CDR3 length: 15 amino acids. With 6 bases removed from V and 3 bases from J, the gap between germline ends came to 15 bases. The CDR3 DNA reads TGTGCCAGCAGCCACAGGGTCGGGGGCAAAAACATTCAGTACTTC. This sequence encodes CASSHRVGGKNIQYF.

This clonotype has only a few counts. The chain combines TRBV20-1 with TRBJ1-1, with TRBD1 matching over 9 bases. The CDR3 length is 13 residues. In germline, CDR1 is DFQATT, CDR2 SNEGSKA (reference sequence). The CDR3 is CRTGTGKNTEAFF. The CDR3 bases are TGCAGGACCGGGACAGGGAAGAACACTGAAGCTTTCTTT.

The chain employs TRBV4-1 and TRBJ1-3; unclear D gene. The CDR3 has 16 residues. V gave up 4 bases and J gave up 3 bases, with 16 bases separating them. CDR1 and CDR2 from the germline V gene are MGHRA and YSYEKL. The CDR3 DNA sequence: TGCGCCAGCAGCCCGTTCGGAGCGATCAGTGGAAACACCATATATTTT. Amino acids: CASSPFGAISGNTIYF.

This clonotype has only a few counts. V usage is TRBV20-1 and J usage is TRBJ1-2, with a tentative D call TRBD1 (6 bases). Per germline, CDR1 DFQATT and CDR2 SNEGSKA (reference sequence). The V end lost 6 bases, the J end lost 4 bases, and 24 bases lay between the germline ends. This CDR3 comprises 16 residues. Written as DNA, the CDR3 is TGCAGTGCACCCCGGGACACCGGCGGGGTAAGCTATGGCTACACCTTC. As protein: CSAPRDTGGVSYGYTF.

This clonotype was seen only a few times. The CDR3 is CASSLGGPRAGNTIYF. In nucleotides, the CDR3 is TGCGCCAGCAGCCTAGGAGGTCCGAGAGCGGGAAACACCATATATTTT. The V call is TRBV5-1, the J call TRBJ1-3; D is unresolved. With 4 bases removed from V and 4 bases from J, the gap between germline ends came to 18 bases. From germline, CDR1 is SGHRS and CDR2 YFSETQ. The CDR3 contains 16 residues.

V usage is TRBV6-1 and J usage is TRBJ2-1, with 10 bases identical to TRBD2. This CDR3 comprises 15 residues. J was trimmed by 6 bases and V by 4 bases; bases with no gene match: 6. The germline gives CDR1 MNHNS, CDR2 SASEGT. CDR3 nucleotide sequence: TGTGCCAGCAGTGGAAGCGGGGGGGCCTCCAATGAGCAGTTCTTC. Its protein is CASSGSGGASNEQFF.

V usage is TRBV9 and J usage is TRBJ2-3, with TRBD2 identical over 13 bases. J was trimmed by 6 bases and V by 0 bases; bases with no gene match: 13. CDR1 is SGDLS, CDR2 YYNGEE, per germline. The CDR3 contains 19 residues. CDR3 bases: TGTGCCAGCAGCGTAGATCCCAGCCCGACTAGCGGGGGGCGGGATACGCAGTATTTT. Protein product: CASSVDPSPTSGGRDTQYF.

The CDR3 DNA follows: TGCGCCAGCAGCCAAGAGGCAGGGCTTCACACTGAAGCTTTCTTT. Translating gives CASSQEAGLHTEAFF. V usage is TRBV4-1 and J usage is TRBJ1-1; TRBD1 is a possible D gene (5 bases). The CDR3 has 15 residues. V lost 0 bases and J lost 3, with 11 bases in between. The V gene's germline CDR1 is MGHRA and CDR2 YSYEKL.

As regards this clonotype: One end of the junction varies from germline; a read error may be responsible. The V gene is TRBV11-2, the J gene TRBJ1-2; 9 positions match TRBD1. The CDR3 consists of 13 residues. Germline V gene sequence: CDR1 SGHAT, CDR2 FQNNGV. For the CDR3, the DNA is TGTGCCAGCAGCTCAAGAGTAAGGGACAGGGAGATCTTC. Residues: CASSSRVRDREIF.

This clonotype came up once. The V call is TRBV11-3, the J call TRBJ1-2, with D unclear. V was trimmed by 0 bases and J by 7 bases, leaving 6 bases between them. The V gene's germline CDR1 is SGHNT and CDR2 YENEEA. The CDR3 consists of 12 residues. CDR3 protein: CASSLDGFGYTF. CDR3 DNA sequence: TGTGCCAGCAGCTTAGACGGTTTTGGCTACACCTTC. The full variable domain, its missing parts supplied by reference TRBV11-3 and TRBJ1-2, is EAGVVQSPRYKIIEKKQPVAFWCNPISGHNTLYWYLQNLGQGPELLIRYENEEAVDDSQLPKDRFSAERLKGVDSTLKIQPAELGDSAVYLCASSLDGFGYTFGSGTRLTVV.

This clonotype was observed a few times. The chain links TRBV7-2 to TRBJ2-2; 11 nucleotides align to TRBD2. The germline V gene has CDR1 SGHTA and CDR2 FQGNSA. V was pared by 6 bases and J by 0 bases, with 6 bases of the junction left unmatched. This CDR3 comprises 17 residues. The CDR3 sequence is CASRLRGLAANTGELFF. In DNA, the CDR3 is TGTGCCAGCAGACTACGGGGACTAGCGGCGAACACCGGGGAGCTGTTTTTT.

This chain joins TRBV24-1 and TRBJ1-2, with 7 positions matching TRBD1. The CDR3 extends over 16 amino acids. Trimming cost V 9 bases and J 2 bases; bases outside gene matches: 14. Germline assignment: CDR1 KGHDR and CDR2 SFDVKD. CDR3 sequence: CATRPDREDYNYGYTF. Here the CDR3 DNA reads TGTGCCACCCGTCCTGACAGGGAGGATTACAACTATGGCTACACCTTC.

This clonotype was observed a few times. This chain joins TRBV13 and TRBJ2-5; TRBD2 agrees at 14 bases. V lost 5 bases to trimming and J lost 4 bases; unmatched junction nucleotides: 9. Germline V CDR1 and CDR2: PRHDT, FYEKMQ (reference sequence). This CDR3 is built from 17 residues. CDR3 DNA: TGTGCCAGCAGCGCCGGGACTAGCGGGGGAATTGGAGAGACCCAGTACTTC. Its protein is CASSAGTSGGIGETQYF.

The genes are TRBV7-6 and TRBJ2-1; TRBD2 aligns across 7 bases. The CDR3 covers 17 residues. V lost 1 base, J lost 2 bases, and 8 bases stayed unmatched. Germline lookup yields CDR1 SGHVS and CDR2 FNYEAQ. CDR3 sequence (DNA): TGTGCCAGCAGCTTAGGAGCGGAGGGAGGGCCCTACAATGAGCAGTTCTTC. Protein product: CASSLGAEGGPYNEQFF.

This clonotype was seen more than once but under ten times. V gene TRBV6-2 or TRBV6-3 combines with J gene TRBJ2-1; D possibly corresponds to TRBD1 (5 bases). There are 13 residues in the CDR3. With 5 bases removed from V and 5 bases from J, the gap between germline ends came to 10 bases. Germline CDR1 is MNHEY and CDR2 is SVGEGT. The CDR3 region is CASSQDKNNEQFF. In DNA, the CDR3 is TGTGCCAGCAGTCAGGACAAGAACAATGAGCAGTTCTTC.

The CDR3 region is CATRRQPNTEAFF. CDR3 nucleotide sequence: TGTGCCACCAGAAGACAGCCTAACACTGAAGCTTTCTTT. The chain combines TRBV24-1 with TRBJ1-1; possibly TRBD1 for D (5 bases). In germline, CDR1 is KGHDR, CDR2 SFDVKD. V lost 7 bases and J 2 bases, leaving 10 bases between the germline ends. The CDR3 is made up of 13 amino acids.

The DNA for the CDR3 is TGTGCCAGCTCGCTCCAAAAGCCGGGGGGCCTCTACAATGAGCAGTTCTTC. It yields the protein CASSLQKPGGLYNEQFF. V usage is TRBV18 and J usage is TRBJ2-1; D perhaps matches TRBD2 (7 bases). The CDR3 spans 17 residues. Germline CDR1 reads KGHSH; CDR2 reads LQKENI. Trimming took off 6 bases at V and 3 bases at J, with 21 bases between the two ends.

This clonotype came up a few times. The CDR3 DNA sequence: TGTGCCAGCATACGGTGGAGGGACAGCCCCTACGAGCAGTACTTC. Its translation is CASIRWRDSPYEQYF. This chain joins TRBV7-9 and TRBJ2-7; TRBD1 might be the D (7 bases). Germline V gene data show CDR1 as SEHNR and CDR2 as FQNEAQ (reference sequence). The CDR3 spans 15 residues. V lost 7 bases and J lost 2, with 18 bases in between.

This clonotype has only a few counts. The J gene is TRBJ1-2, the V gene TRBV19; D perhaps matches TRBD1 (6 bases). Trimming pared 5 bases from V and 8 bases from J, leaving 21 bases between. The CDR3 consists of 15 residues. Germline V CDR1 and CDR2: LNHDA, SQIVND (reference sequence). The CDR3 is CASSFTSGAAEGYTF. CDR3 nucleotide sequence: TGTGCCAGTAGTTTCACCTCAGGGGCCGCGGAGGGCTACACCTTC.

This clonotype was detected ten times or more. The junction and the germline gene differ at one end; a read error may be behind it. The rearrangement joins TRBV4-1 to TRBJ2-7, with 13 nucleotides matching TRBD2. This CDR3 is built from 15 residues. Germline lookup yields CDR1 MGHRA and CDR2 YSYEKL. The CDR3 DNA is TGTGCCAGCAGCCCGGGACTAGCGGGGACCTACGAGCAGTACTTC. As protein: CASSPGLAGTYEQYF.

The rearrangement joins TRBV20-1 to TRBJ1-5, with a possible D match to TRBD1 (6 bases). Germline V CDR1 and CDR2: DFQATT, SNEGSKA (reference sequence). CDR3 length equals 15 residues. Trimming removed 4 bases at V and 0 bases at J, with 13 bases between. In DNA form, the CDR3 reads TGCAGTGCTACCGACAGGCGGGGTAGCAATCAGCCCCAGCATTTT. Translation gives CSATDRRGSNQPQHF.